This TCR beta chain was captured by sequencing in a study of T-cell memory formation after mild COVID-19. General study findings and limits: Contracting clones from day 15 to 85 had balanced CD4/CD8; later expanders favoured CD4+. The pre-infection memory compartment contained some responding clones, suggesting cross-reactive memory joined. CD4+ contracting clones lay mainly in CM and EM, CD8+ ones in EMRA.

This clonotype was counted at least ten times. As yet, its antigen is unknown. After 5'RACE with constant-segment primers, TCR alpha and TCR beta cDNA libraries carrying sample barcodes and UMIs were obtained. TCRdb redid the calling of the 5' RACE reads with MiXCR, one entry per CDR3 protein. Altogether 150,000 to 200,000 distinct CDR3 sequences are present, roughly 15% being singletons, with the ten largest covering roughly 13%. Germline V gene sequence: CDR1 SGHVS, CDR2 FQNEAQ. V was shortened by 4 bases and J by 4 bases, with 12 bases between the two germline ends. The CDR3 runs to 14 residues. The rearrangement joins TRBV7-8 to TRBJ2-3; D is ambiguous. The TCR comes from an adult woman who had mild COVID-19 (a few samples of this study predate the infection). Cell type and time point are not known. The sequenced sample was PBMCs or a T cell subset sorted from them (not recorded which). The CDR3 reads CASSSQLSPDTQYF. The CDR3 DNA reads as TGTGCCAGCAGCTCTCAGTTATCTCCAGATACGCAGTATTTT.